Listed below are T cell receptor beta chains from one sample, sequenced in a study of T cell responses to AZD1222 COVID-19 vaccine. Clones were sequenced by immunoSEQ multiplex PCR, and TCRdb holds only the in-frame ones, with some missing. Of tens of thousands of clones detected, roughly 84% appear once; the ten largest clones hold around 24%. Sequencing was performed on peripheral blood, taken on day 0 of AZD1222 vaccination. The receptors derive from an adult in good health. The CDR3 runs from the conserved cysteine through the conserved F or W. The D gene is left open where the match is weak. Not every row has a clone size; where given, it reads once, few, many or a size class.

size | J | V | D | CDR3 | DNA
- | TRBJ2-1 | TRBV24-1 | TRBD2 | CATSSGGIREQFF | TGTGCCACCAGTAGCGGGGGTATACGTGAGCAGTTCTTC
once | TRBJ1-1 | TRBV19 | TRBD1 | CASTTVGQPLNTEAFF | TGTGCCAGTACTACGGTGGGACAGCCTTTGAACACTGAAGCTTTCTTT
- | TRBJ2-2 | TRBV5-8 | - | CASSPRRRGAPTGELFF | TGTGCCAGCAGCCCACGCCGGAGGGGCGCCCCCACCGGGGAGCTGTTTTTT
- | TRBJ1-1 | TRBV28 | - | CASGGEAFF | TGTGCCAGCGGGGGAGAAGCTTTCTTT
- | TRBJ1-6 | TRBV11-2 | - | CASSLDGQSPLHF | TGTGCCAGCAGCTTAGATGGGCAGTCACCCCTCCACTTT
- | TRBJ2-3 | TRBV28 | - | CASSLQSTDTQYF | TGTGCCAGCAGTTTACAATCAACAGATACGCAGTATTTT
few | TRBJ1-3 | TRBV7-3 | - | CASSLSRGYGNTIYF | TGTGCCAGCAGCTTATCGAGGGGGTACGGAAACACCATATATTTT
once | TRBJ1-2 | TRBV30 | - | CAWSGGRANYGYTF | TGTGCCTGGAGTGGAGGGAGAGCTAACTATGGCTACACCTTC
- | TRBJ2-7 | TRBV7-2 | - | CASSLYVHYEQYF | TGTGCCAGCAGCTTATACGTTCACTACGAGCAGTACTTC
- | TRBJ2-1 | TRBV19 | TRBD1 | CASSMGPRTGDDEQFF | TGTGCCAGTAGTATGGGGCCGCGGACAGGGGACGATGAGCAGTTCTTC
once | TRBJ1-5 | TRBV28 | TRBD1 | CASSGQGEAHQPQHF | TGTGCCAGCAGCGGACAGGGGGAAGCGCACCAGCCCCAGCATTTT
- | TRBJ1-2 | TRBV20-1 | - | CSARVQTAPTF | TGCAGTGCTAGAGTCCAGACGGCCCCCACCTTC
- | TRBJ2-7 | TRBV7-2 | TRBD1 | CASSLTGNEQYF | TGTGCCAGCAGTCTGACAGGGAACGAGCAGTACTTC
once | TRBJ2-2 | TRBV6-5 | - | CASKEDSRTGELFF | TGTGCCAGCAAAGAAGACAGTAGGACCGGGGAGCTGTTTTTT
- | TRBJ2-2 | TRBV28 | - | CASSTPGYTNTGELFF | TGTGCCAGCAGCACTCCGGGATACACAAACACCGGGGAGCTGTTTTTT
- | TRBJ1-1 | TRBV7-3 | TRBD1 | CASSLKPPQGGTEAFF | TGTGCCAGCAGCTTAAAGCCCCCGCAGGGGGGAACTGAAGCTTTCTTT
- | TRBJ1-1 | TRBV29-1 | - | CSVVSLGTEAFF | TGCAGCGTTGTGTCCCTGGGAACTGAAGCTTTCTTT
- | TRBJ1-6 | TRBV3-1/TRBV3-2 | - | CASSQGSPYNSPLHF | TGTGCCAGCAGCCAAGGGTCCCCCTATAATTCACCCCTCCACTTT
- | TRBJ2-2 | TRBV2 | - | CASRPRLSQMTRRDTGELFF | TGTGCCAGCAGGCCCAGACTCTCCCAAATGACTAGGAGGGACACCGGGGAGCTGTTTTTT
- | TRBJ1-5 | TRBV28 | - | CASSRRTSSGNQPQHF | TGTGCCAGCAGTCGCCGGACTAGCTCGGGCAATCAGCCCCAGCATTTT
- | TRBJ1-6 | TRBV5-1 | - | CASSFRDPSSYNSPLHF | TGCGCCAGCAGCTTCCGGGATCCGAGCTCCTATAATTCACCCCTCCACTTT
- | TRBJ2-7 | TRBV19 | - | CATSTPYEQYF | TGTGCCACCTCCACCCCCTACGAGCAGTACTTC